Following are 7 T cell receptor beta chains from one sample sequenced in a study of blood T cell repertoires in COVID-19. The protocol was immunoSEQ multiplex PCR, while the TCRdb copy is restricted to in-frame clones and leaves out a portion. The repertoire includes some 83,000 clones, around 83% of them detected once, and roughly 4% sits in the top ten. The sequenced sample was peripheral blood. The source of these receptors is a man aged 50-59 years with acute or convalescent COVID-19.

The chain couples TRBV6-1 to TRBJ1-6; TRBD1 matches 8 bases. The trim removed 4 bases at V and 0 bases at J, leaving 5 bases unmatched. The CDR3 loop spans 17 amino acids. The germline CDR1 and CDR2 sequences are MNHNS and SASEGT. This CDR3 reads CASSGTGSSSYNSPLHF. Written as DNA, the CDR3 is TGTGCCAGCAGTGGGACAGGGTCGAGCTCCTATAATTCACCCCTCCACTTT.

This chain uses TRBV28 with TRBJ1-2; TRBD1 is a possible D gene (5 bases). The germline V gene has CDR1 MDHEN and CDR2 SYDVKM. Deletions cut 5 bases from V and 1 base from J, with 11 bases between. CDR3 length: 14 amino acids. In nucleotides, the CDR3 is TGTGCCAGCAGTACCGGACAATTTAACTATGGCTACACCTTC. It specifies CASSTGQFNYGYTF.

The chain combines TRBV14 with TRBJ2-3; D may be TRBD2 (6 bases). The CDR3 totals 17 residues. CDR1 is SGHDN, CDR2 FVKESK, per germline. V lost 4 bases and J lost 2, with 19 bases in between. The CDR3 protein is CASSRKRGGANTDTQYF. The CDR3 bases are TGTGCCAGCAGCCGAAAACGTGGCGGGGCAAACACAGATACGCAGTATTTT.

The rearrangement uses TRBV29-1 and TRBJ2-5; 9 bases map to TRBD2. The CDR3 consists of 15 residues. After removal of 2 bases from V and 4 bases from J, the junction contained 8 bases not matched to a gene. Germline CDR1 is SQVTM and CDR2 is ANQGSEA. The CDR3 is CSVERVAGELETQYF. Here the CDR3 DNA reads TGCAGCGTTGAACGGGTAGCGGGAGAGTTAGAGACCCAGTACTTC.

The J gene is TRBJ2-1, the V gene TRBV11-3; TRBD2 matches at 11 bases. From germline, CDR1 is SGHNT and CDR2 YENEEA. The CDR3 covers 16 residues. V shed 4 bases, J shed 4 bases, and the junction held 6 bases outside the gene matches. The chain's CDR3 is CASSSTSGGHYNEQFF. CDR3 nucleotide sequence: TGTGCCAGCAGCTCAACTAGCGGGGGCCATTACAATGAGCAGTTCTTC.

This chain links TRBV9 with TRBJ2-3; 7 nucleotides match TRBD2. The germline gives CDR1 SGDLS, CDR2 YYNGEE. This CDR3 is 15 amino acids long. The trim removed 0 bases at V and 4 bases at J, leaving 5 bases unmatched. The CDR3 DNA reads as TGTGCCAGCAGCGTAGAGGGCGGGAGTTCAGATACGCAGTATTTT. Amino acid sequence: CASSVEGGSSDTQYF. Variable domain in full (rest from reference TRBV9 and TRBJ2-3): DSGVTQTPKHLITATGQRVTLRCSPRSGDLSVYWYQQSLDQGLQFLIQYYNGEERAKGNILERFSAQQFPDLHSELNLSSLELGDSALYFCASSVEGGSSDTQYFGPGTRLTVL.

The CDR3, as DNA: TGTGCCAGCAGCCCTTCCGGACTAGCGGGACCAAGGGTTTACGAGCAGTACTTC. Protein product: CASSPSGLAGPRVYEQYF. This chain joins TRBV11-3 and TRBJ2-7; 12 bases are shared with TRBD2. Germline V lookup: CDR1 SGHNT, CDR2 YENEEA. V lost 5 bases and J lost 4; bases outside the gene matches: 15. The CDR3 spans 18 residues.